This T cell receptor beta chain was retrieved from a study of shared T cell receptors in the human thymus. TCRdb's table, derived via immunoSEQ multiplex PCR, lists solely in-frame clones and lacks some. The repertoire holds some 760,000 clones, with 70% to 90% as singletons. Trimming at V came to 4 bases and at J to 6 bases, leaving 5 bases not matched to a gene. The CDR3 consists of 14 residues. Germline CDR1 MNHNS, CDR2 SASEGT. The sample also formed part of further work on human thymus T cells. That source adds: Resected material from corrective heart surgery provided the thymus tissue analysed.

The sequence derives from a girl less than two years old with a congenital heart defect. This rearrangement joins TRBV6-1 to TRBJ1-2; 10 bases are a match to TRBD1. Sequenced material: thymocytes. The CDR3 is CASSANGQGDGYTF. In nucleotides, the CDR3 is TGTGCCAGCAGTGCCAACGGACAGGGGGATGGCTACACCTTC.